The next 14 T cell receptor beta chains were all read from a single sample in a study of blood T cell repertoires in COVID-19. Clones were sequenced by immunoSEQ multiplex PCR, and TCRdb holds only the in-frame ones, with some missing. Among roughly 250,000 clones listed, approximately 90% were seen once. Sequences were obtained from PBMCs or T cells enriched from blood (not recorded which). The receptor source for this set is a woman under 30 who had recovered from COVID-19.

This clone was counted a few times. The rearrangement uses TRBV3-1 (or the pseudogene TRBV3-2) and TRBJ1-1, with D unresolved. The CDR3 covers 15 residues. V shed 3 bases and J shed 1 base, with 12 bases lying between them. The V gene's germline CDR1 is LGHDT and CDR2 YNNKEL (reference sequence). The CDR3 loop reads CASSHNGIRNTEAFF. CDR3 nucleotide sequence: TGTGCCAGCAGCCACAACGGTATTCGGAACACTGAAGCTTTCTTT.

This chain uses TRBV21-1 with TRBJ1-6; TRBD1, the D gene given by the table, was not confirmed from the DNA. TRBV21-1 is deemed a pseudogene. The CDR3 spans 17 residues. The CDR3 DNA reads TGTGCCAGCAGCAAAGCCAGAACAGGGCGACGGAATTCACCCCTCCACTTT. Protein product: CASSKARTGRRNSPLHF.

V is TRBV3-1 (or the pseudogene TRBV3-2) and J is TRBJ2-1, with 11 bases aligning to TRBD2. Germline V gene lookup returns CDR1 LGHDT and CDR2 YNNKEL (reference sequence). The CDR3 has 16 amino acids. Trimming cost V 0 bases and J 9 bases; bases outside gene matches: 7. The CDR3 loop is CASSQDGTSGSPEQFF. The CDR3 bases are TGTGCCAGCAGCCAAGATGGAACTAGCGGGAGTCCTGAGCAGTTCTTC.

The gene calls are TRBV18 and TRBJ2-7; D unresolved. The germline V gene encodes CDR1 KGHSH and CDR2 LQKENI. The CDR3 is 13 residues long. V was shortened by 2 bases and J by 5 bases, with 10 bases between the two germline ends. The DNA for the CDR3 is TGTGCCAGCTCACCAGCCAGGATTGACGAGCAGTACTTC. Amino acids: CASSPARIDEQYF.

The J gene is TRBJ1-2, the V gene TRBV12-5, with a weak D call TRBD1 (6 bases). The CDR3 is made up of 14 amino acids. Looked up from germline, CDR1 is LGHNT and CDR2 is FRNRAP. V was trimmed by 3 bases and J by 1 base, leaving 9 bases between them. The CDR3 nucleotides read TGTGCTAGTGGTTTATTGGACAGTAACTATGGCTACACCTTC. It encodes CASGLLDSNYGYTF.

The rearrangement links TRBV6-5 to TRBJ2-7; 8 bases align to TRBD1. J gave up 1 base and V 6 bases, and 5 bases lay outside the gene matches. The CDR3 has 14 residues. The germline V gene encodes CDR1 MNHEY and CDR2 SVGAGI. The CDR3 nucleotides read TGTGCCAGCAGGTGGGACAGGTCTTCCTACGAGCAGTACTTC. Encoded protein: CASRWDRSSYEQYF.

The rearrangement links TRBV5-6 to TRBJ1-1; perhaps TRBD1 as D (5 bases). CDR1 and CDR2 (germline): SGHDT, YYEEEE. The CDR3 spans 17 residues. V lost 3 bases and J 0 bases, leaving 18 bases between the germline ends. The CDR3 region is CASSWEGTAGVNTEAFF. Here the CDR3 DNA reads TGTGCCAGCAGCTGGGAGGGGACTGCGGGGGTGAACACTGAAGCTTTCTTT.

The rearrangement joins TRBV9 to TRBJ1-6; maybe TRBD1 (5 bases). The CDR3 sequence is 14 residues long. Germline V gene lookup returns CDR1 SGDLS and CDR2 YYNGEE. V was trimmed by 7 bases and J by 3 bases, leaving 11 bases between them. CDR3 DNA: TGTGCCAGCGCCGGAGGGGACTATAATTCACCCCTCCACTTT. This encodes CASAGGDYNSPLHF. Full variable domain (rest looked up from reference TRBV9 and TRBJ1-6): DSGVTQTPKHLITATGQRVTLRCSPRSGDLSVYWYQQSLDQGLQFLIQYYNGEERAKGNILERFSAQQFPDLHSELNLSSLELGDSALYFCASAGGDYNSPLHFGNGTRLTVT.

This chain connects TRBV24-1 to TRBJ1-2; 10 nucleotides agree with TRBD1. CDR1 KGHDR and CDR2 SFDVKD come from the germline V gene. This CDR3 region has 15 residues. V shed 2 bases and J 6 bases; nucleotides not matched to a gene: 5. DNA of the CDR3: TGTGCCACCAGTGATTCTGCCGGGACAGGGGATGGCTACACCTTC. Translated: CATSDSAGTGDGYTF.

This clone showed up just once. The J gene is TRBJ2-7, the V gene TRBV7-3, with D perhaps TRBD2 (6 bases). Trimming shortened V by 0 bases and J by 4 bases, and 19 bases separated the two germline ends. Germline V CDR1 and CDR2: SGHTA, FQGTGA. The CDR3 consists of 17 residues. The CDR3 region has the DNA TGTGCCAGCAGCTTAACCTCCGGGACCGGGGGACCATACGAGCAGTACTTC. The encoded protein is CASSLTSGTGGPYEQYF.

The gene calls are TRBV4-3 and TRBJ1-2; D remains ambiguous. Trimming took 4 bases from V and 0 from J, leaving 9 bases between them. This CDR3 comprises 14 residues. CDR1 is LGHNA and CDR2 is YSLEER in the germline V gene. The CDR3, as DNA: TGCGCCAGCAGCCGAGGTCATTCTAACTATGGCTACACCTTC. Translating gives CASSRGHSNYGYTF.

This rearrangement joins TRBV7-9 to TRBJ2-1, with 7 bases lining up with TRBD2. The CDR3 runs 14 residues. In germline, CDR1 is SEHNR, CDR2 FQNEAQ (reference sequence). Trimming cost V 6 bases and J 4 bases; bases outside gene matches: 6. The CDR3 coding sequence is TGTGCCAGCAGGCCCAGCGGGGATTACAATGAGCAGTTCTTC. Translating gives CASRPSGDYNEQFF. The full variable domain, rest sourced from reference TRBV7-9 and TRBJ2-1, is DTGVSQNPRHKITKRGQNVTFRCDPISEHNRLYWYRQTLGQGPEFLTYFQNEAQLEKSRLLSDRFSAERPKGSFSTLEIQRTEQGDSAMYLCASRPSGDYNEQFFGPGTRLTVL.

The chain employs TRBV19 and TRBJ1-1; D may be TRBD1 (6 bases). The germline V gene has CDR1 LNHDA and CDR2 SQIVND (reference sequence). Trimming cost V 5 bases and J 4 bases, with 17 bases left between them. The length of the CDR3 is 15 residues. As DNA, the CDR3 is TGTGCCAGTAGTCCCTCGGGGGGCTACGGCACTGAAGCTTTCTTT. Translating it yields CASSPSGGYGTEAFF.

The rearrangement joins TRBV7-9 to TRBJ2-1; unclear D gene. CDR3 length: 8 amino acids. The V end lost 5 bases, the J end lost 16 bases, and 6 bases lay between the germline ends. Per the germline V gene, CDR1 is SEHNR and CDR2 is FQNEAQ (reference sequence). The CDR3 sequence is CASSPHFF. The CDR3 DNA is TGTGCCAGCAGCCCCCATTTCTTC.